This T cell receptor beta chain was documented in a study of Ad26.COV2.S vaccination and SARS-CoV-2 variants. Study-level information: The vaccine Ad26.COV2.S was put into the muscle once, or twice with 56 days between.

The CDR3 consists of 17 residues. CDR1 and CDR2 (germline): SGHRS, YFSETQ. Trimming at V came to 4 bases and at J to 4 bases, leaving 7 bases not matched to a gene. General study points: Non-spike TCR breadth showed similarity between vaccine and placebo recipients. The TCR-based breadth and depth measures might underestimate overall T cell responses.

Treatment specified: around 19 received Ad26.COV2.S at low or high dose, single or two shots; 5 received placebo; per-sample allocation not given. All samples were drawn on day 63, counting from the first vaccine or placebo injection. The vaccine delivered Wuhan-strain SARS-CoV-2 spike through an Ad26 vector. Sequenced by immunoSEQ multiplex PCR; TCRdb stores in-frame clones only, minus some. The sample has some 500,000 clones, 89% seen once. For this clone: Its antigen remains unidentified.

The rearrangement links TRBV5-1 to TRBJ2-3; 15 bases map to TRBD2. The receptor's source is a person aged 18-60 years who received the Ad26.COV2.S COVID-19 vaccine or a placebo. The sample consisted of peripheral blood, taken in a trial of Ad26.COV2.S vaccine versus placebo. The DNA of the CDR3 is TGCGCCAGCAGCATCGGACTAGCGGGGGGGCCTGCAGATACGCAGTATTTT. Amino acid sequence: CASSIGLAGGPADTQYF.